What follows are 15 T cell receptor beta chains derived from one specimen sequenced in a study of radiation and T cells in renal cell carcinoma. Treatment of the sample: treatment-naive control, cytoreductive nephrectomy. Some clones are missing from TCRdb's copy, which holds only in-frame ones; the method was immunoSEQ multiplex PCR. The sample carries about 16,000 clones, 58% recorded once. The input for sequencing was tumor tissue, taken from a patient whose treatment was nephrectomy without radiotherapy. All receptors derive from a man aged 40-55 years with renal cell carcinoma.

V gene TRBV6-5 combines with J gene TRBJ1-5, with D possibly being TRBD1 (6 bases). Germline CDR1 reads MNHEY; CDR2 reads SVGAGI. Trimming took off 3 bases at V and 5 bases at J, with 14 bases between the two ends. The length of the CDR3 is 15 residues. The CDR3 loop reads CASSYSAGEDQPQHF. Written as DNA, the CDR3 is TGTGCCAGCAGTTATTCGGCAGGGGAGGATCAGCCCCAGCATTTT.

This clone was counted a few times. The chain employs TRBV7-8 and TRBJ2-3, with D unresolved. The CDR3 contains 16 residues. The germline V gene encodes CDR1 SGHVS and CDR2 FQNEAQ. The V end lost 3 bases, the J end lost 1 base, and 14 bases lay between the germline ends. The CDR3 DNA sequence: TGTGCCAGCAGCTTGTGGACCAGAGGCGGCACAGATACGCAGTATTTT. Protein product: CASSLWTRGGTDTQYF. Complete variable domain (other parts from reference TRBV7-8 and TRBJ2-3): GAGVSQSPRYKVAKRGQDVALRCDPISGHVSLFWYQQALGQGPEFLTYFQNEAQLDKSGLPSDRFFAERPEGSVSTLKIQRTQQEDSAVYLCASSLWTRGGTDTQYFGPGTRLTVL.

This clone was recorded a few times. The chain combines TRBV5-6 with TRBJ1-6; TRBD1 might be the D (6 bases). Trimming cost V 0 bases and J 9 bases, with 16 bases left between them. Germline CDR1 SGHDT, CDR2 YYEEEE. The CDR3 loop spans 16 amino acids. The CDR3: CASSLAENRAFSPLHF. For the CDR3, the DNA is TGTGCCAGCAGCTTGGCCGAAAACAGGGCTTTTTCACCCCTCCACTTT.

The V gene is TRBV9, the J gene TRBJ2-3; 8 nucleotides align to TRBD2. Germline lookup yields CDR1 SGDLS and CDR2 YYNGEE. Trimming at V came to 0 bases and at J to 3 bases, leaving 9 bases not matched to a gene. This CDR3 has 17 residues. CDR3 sequence reads: CASSVDPSGLPTDTQYF. The CDR3 nucleotides are TGTGCCAGCAGCGTAGACCCTAGCGGGCTACCAACAGATACGCAGTATTTT.

The chain is built from TRBV2 and TRBJ2-5; no definite D call. Trimming removed 6 bases from V and 3 bases from J, with 8 bases in between. Germline V gives CDR1 SNHLY, CDR2 FYNNEI. The CDR3 covers 12 residues. The CDR3 reads CASRRTEETQYF. The CDR3 nucleotides read TGTGCCAGCAGGCGGACGGAAGAGACCCAGTACTTC.

The chain couples TRBV7-8 to TRBJ2-3; D perhaps matches TRBD1 (6 bases). The CDR3 is made up of 15 amino acids. Germline V gene sequence: CDR1 SGHVS, CDR2 FQNEAQ. V lost 7 bases and J lost 2, with 16 bases in between. CDR3 in amino acids: CASTPGGRVTDTQYF. The CDR3 DNA reads TGTGCCAGCACCCCTGGGGGCAGAGTCACAGATACGCAGTATTTT.

V is TRBV5-1 and J is TRBJ2-3; 7 bases are shared with TRBD2. The CDR3 extends over 16 amino acids. Germline values: CDR1 SGHRS, CDR2 YFSETQ. Trimming cost V 6 bases and J 2 bases; bases outside gene matches: 12. In DNA, the CDR3 is TGCGCCAGCAACCCGCTCGGCGGGGGTTCCACAGATACGCAGTATTTT. This encodes CASNPLGGGSTDTQYF.

This chain's CDR3 is CASSEGGGRAEKLFF. In nucleotides, the CDR3 is TGTGCCAGCAGTGAAGGTGGTGGGAGGGCTGAAAAACTGTTTTTT. V gene TRBV6-1 combines with J gene TRBJ1-4; D gene uncertain. V was trimmed by 1 base and J by 7 bases, leaving 13 bases between them. CDR3 size: 15 residues. CDR1 is MNHNS and CDR2 is SASEGT in the germline V gene.

The genes are TRBV6-5 and TRBJ2-1; 9 positions agree with TRBD1. Germline loops: CDR1 MNHEY, CDR2 SVGAGI. The CDR3 loop spans 14 amino acids. The J segment lost 7 bases and the V segment lost 6 bases, leaving 7 bases of the junction unmatched. Here the CDR3 reads CASRRTGARNEQFF. CDR3 coding DNA: TGTGCCAGCAGAAGGACAGGGGCAAGGAATGAGCAGTTCTTC.

V and J are TRBV2 and TRBJ2-7; the D is unclear. The V gene lost 0 bases and the J gene lost 3 bases, with 12 bases spanning the gap. CDR1 SNHLY and CDR2 FYNNEI come from the germline V gene. The CDR3 is 15 residues long. The CDR3 protein is CASSEALGSHYEQYF. The CDR3 nucleotides read TGTGCCAGCAGTGAAGCGCTTGGCAGCCACTACGAGCAGTACTTC.

The chain links TRBV6-4 to TRBJ2-3, with 13 bases identical to TRBD2. The V gene end was trimmed by 6 bases and the J gene end by 6 bases; junction bases not matched to a gene: 3. Germline V lookup: CDR1 MRHNA, CDR2 SNTAGT. This CDR3 has 14 amino acids. The CDR3 spells CASSTSGGADTQYF. CDR3 in DNA: TGTGCCAGCAGCACTAGCGGGGGGGCGGATACGCAGTATTTT.

This clone is deemed medium-sized. This sequence joins TRBV6-1 and TRBJ2-7; D not resolved. V lost 4 bases and J 2 bases, leaving 0 bases between the germline ends. Germline V lookup: CDR1 MNHNS, CDR2 SASEGT. The CDR3 totals 10 residues. CDR3 amino acids: CASSAYEQYF. The CDR3 DNA follows: TGTGCCAGCAGTGCCTACGAGCAGTACTTC.

This clone was detected once. This rearrangement joins TRBV19 to TRBJ1-6; maybe TRBD1 (6 bases). The CDR3 is 14 amino acids. The V end lost 2 bases, the J end lost 7 bases, and 9 bases lay between the germline ends. Germline V gene sequence: CDR1 LNHDA, CDR2 SQIVND (reference sequence). The CDR3 bases are TGTGCCAGTAGTATAACAGGGACAAATTCACCCCTCCACTTT. It yields the protein CASSITGTNSPLHF. Full variable domain (remainder filled in from reference TRBV19 and TRBJ1-6): DGGITQSPKYLFRKEGQNVTLSCEQNLNHDAMYWYRQDPGQGLRLIYYSQIVNDFQKGDIAEGYSVSREKKESFPLTVTSAQKNPTAFYLCASSITGTNSPLHFGNGTRLTVT.

The V and J genes are TRBV6-1 and TRBJ2-3, with D unclear. V lost 2 bases and J 3 bases, leaving 15 bases between the germline ends. The germline CDR1 and CDR2 sequences are MNHNS and SASEGT. This CDR3 contains 16 residues. The chain's CDR3 is CASSESVLLQTDTQYF. CDR3 nucleotide sequence: TGTGCCAGCAGTGAATCAGTCTTACTCCAAACAGATACGCAGTATTTT.

The chain combines TRBV11-3 with TRBJ1-1; D remains unclear. The CDR3 totals 13 residues. CDR1 and CDR2 (germline): SGHNT, YENEEA. V lost 5 bases, J lost 7 bases, and 14 bases lay in between. The CDR3 protein is CASSQVPEGEAFF. The CDR3 region has the DNA TGTGCCAGCAGCCAAGTACCCGAAGGTGAAGCTTTCTTT. Combining the CDR3 with reference TRBV11-3 and TRBJ1-1 gives the whole variable domain EAGVVQSPRYKIIEKKQPVAFWCNPISGHNTLYWYLQNLGQGPELLIRYENEEAVDDSQLPKDRFSAERLKGVDSTLKIQPAELGDSAVYLCASSQVPEGEAFFGQGTRLTVV.